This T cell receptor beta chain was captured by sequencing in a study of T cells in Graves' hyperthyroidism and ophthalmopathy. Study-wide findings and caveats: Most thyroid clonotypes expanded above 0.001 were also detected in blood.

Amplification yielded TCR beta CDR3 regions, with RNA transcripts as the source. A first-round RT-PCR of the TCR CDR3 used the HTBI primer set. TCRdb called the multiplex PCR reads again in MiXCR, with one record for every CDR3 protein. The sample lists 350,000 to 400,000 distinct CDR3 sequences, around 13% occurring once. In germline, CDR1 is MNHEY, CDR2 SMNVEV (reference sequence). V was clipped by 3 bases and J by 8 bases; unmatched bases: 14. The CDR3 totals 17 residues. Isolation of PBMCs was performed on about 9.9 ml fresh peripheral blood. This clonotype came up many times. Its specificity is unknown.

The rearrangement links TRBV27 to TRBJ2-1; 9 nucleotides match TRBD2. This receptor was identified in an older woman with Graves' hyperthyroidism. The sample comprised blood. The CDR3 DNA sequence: TGTGCCAGCAGTTTTCTTTCTCCGGCTAGCGGGATCTATGAGCAGTTCTTC. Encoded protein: CASSFLSPASGIYEQFF.